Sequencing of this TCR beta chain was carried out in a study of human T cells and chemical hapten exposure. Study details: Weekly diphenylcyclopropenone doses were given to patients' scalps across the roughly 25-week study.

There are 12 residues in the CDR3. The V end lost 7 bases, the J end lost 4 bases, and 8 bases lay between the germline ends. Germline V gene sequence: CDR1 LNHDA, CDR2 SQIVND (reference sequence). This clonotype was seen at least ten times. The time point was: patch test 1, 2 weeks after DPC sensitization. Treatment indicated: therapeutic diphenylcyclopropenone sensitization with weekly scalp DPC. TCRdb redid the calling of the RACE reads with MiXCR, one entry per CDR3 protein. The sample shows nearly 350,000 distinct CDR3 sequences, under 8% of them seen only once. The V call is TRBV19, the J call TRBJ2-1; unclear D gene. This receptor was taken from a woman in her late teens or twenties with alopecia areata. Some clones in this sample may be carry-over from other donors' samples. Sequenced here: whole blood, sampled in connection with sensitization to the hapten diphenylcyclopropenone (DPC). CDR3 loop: CASKGQYNEQFF. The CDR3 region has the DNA TGTGCCAGTAAGGGCCAGTACAATGAGCAGTTCTTC.